What follows describes a single T cell receptor (beta chain). This receptor's antigen is unknown. No base-level quality is on record; no much larger clone is a single base apart. Flow cytometry had shown CD8+CD57+ cell expansion in the patients selected for sequencing. Every patient had a diagnosis of severe acquired aplastic anemia based on International Study of Aplastic Anemia and Agranulocytosis and Camitta criteria. No therapy had been received by the patients at the time of blood sampling. In the study, sorted CD4+ and CD8+ blood T cells from patients with severe aplastic anemia and from healthy subjects underwent deep sequencing of TCR repertoires. In the USA, patient enrollment took place under clinicaltrials.gov protocols 00001620, 01623167, 00001397, 00071045, 00081523 and 00961064. Ficoll-Paque density gradient centrifugation was used to isolate peripheral blood mononuclear cells. Before DNA extraction, CD4+ and CD8+ T cells were sorted with FACS or magnetic beads.

TCR beta VDJ combination and CDR3 sequence profiling used genomic DNA as the template. An Illumina HiSeq 2000 was the platform used for TCR repertoire sequencing. The paper's processing steps were these. Repertoire assessment relied on Simpson's diversity index, CDR3 size and DJ length profiles, and TRBV/TRBJ rearrangement plots. The most abundant DNA sequence in the deep sequencing data was defined as the immunodominant clone. CDR3 amino acid sequences were screened for sharing across subjects and compared with published repertoires and the VDJdb database. TCRdb redid the processing of the public reads, applying fastp at Q25 and MiXCR, and retained in-frame beta chains. Duplicate CDR3 protein sequences are folded into a single record with the most common DNA and genes. What appears here as the V and J calls and clone size reflects TCRdb's work, not the paper's. The sample contains a few hundred thousand distinct CDR3 sequences, about three fifths of them found a single time. The ten largest clones capture 1.3% of the sample.

The data derive from a study of CD8+CD57+ T cells in acquired aplastic anemia (dated by TCRdb to the late 2010s). Broadly, across the study: DNA extracted from sorted CD4+ and CD8+ cells had a mean of approximately 3.4 ug, with a range of about 0.19 to 30 ug. CD8+CD57+ expansion was defined as frequency above the mean frequency observed in healthy subjects.

Overall study outcomes, separate from this receptor: Although roughly 29 CD8+ CDR3 sequences were shared by patients and controls, these sequences appeared highly expressed in patients and within the immunodominant clones of patients. No significant difference in CD8+ Simpson's diversity was found between patients and healthy controls (P=0.060).

The germline V gene (reference sequence) provides CDR1 DFQATT and CDR2 SNEGSKA. The V end loses 3 bases and the J end loses 3 bases, and a stretch of 15 bases separates them. The CDR3 numbers 14 residues from cysteine through phenylalanine. Only the CDR3 part of the read is kept: 42 bases, read in frame from the first base. This chain joins TRBV20-1 to TRBJ2-7, with no D gene named confidently. The sequencing input was sorted CD4+, CD8+, or CD8+CD57+ T cells (not recorded which) from PBMCs. The receptor's source is a human donor with aplastic anemia. The nucleotides are TGCAGTGCTAGGTCCATGGGCCACGACTACGAGCAGTACTTC. The encoded protein is CSARSMGHDYEQYF.